The 8 T cell receptor beta chains in this list originate from one sample, sequenced in a study of T cell repertoires in cytomegalovirus infection. TCRdb fed the reads into MiXCR, producing one record per CDR3 protein. The repertoire holds about 63,000 distinct CDR3 sequences, with 20% to 25% as singletons. For these TCRs, the target antigens are not known. The sample was CD8+ T cells from cultured PBMCs, taken from culture after CMV antigen stimulation. The receptor set was obtained from a human donor in good health (CMV status not recorded). Some clones in this sample may be carry-over from other donors' samples.

V usage is TRBV7-8 and J usage is TRBJ1-2; D ambiguous. The CDR3 contains 15 residues. Trimming stripped 4 bases from V and 7 bases from J, with 19 bases between. Germline CDR1 reads SGHVS; CDR2 reads FQNEAQ. CDR3 protein: CASSSDWGSLSGYTF. The CDR3 nucleotides read TGTGCCAGCAGCTCCGATTGGGGTTCCCTTTCTGGCTACACCTTC.

The chain has TRBV7-2 and TRBJ2-2; 10 positions agree with TRBD1. Unmatched junction bases numbered 5, after V lost 2 bases and J lost 5 bases. The CDR3 loop spans 16 amino acids. Per the germline V gene, CDR1 is SGHTA and CDR2 is FQGNSA. For the CDR3, the DNA is TGTGCCAGCAGCTTACCCCCGGGACAGGGGACCGGGGAGCTGTTTTTT. Its translation: CASSLPPGQGTGELFF.

The chain uses TRBV6-1 and TRBJ1-5; 9 nucleotides match TRBD1. Per germline, CDR1 MNHNS and CDR2 SASEGT. CDR3 length: 15 amino acids. The junction had 3 bases not matched to a gene; V was cut back by 3 bases and J by 3 bases. Here the CDR3 DNA reads TGTGCCAGCAGTGATACAGGGGGCTACAATCAGCCCCAGCATTTT. As protein: CASSDTGGYNQPQHF.

This CDR3 reads CATKGTEAFF. The CDR3, as DNA: TGTGCCACCAAAGGGACTGAAGCTTTCTTT. The V gene is TRBV6-1, the J gene TRBJ1-1; D gene unclear. From germline, CDR1 is MNHNS and CDR2 SASEGT. V shed 10 bases and J shed 5 bases, with 8 bases lying between them. This CDR3 has 10 amino acids.

This clonotype occurred a few times. The J gene is TRBJ1-4, the V gene TRBV7-2; D unclear. Trimming removed 2 bases at V and 8 bases at J, with 12 bases between. Per germline, CDR1 SGHTA and CDR2 FQGNSA. CDR3 size: 14 residues. The CDR3 protein is CASSLLLSGEKLFF. The CDR3 coding sequence is TGTGCCAGCAGCTTACTCCTCTCTGGGGAAAAACTGTTTTTT.

This clonotype was seen a few times. This chain uses TRBV7-8 with TRBJ2-6; D uncertain. CDR1 is SGHVS and CDR2 is FQNEAQ in the germline V gene. The CDR3 consists of 15 residues. Trimming took off 2 bases at V and 4 bases at J, with 9 bases between the two ends. Here the CDR3 DNA reads TGTGCCAGCAGCTTATGGGGTCCCGGGGCCAACGTCCTGACTTTC. It yields the protein CASSLWGPGANVLTF.

V and J are TRBV12-3 or TRBV12-4 and TRBJ2-7; D gene ambiguous. Trimming cost V 8 bases and J 3 bases, with 8 bases left between them. The CDR3 sequence is 11 residues long. CDR3 sequence reads: CASGSLYEQYF. In DNA, the CDR3 is TGTGCCAGCGGCAGTCTCTACGAGCAGTACTTC.

V gene TRBV10-3 combines with J gene TRBJ2-2, with TRBD2 as a possible D gene (5 bases). V shed 2 bases and J shed 4 bases, with 11 bases lying between them. From germline, CDR1 is ENHRY and CDR2 SYGVKD. The CDR3 is 15 amino acids. The CDR3 is CAISETGVGTGELFF. In DNA form, the CDR3 reads TGTGCCATCAGTGAGACCGGGGTAGGCACCGGGGAGCTGTTTTTT.